These 3 T cell receptor beta chains were sequenced from one sample in a study of CD8+ T cells in alopecia areata. Extracted RNA was reverse transcribed into cDNA, the sequencing template. Clones were read by immunoSEQ multiplex PCR, and TCRdb kept only the in-frame ones, dropping some. Of 110,000 to 150,000 clones in the sample, 54% are singletons; the top ten hold 15%. Treatment indicated: oral pan-JAK inhibitor, 5-10 mg twice daily. The sample in question was CD8+ T cells sorted from blood, obtained at week 4, from a patient treated with tofacitinib. The receptors come from a human donor with alopecia areata.

The DNA of the CDR3 is TGTGCCAGTAGGCTTCGCAGCTTGAACACTGAAGCTTTCTTT. It codes for CASRLRSLNTEAFF. The V gene is TRBV19, the J gene TRBJ1-1; no clear D. The germline V gene has CDR1 LNHDA and CDR2 SQIVND (reference sequence). Trimming shortened V by 6 bases and J by 0 bases, and 11 bases separated the two germline ends. The CDR3 contains 14 residues.

The rearrangement uses TRBV29-1 and TRBJ1-4, with D tentatively TRBD1 (5 bases). This CDR3 comprises 10 residues. CDR1 is SQVTM and CDR2 is ANQGSEA in the germline V gene. V lost 6 bases and J lost 15, with 14 bases in between. The CDR3 bases are TGCAGCGTCGAGGAGGGAGGGGTGTTTTTT. Its protein product is CSVEEGGVFF.

CDR3 bases: TGTGCCAGCAGCTCCCACAGGGGTGGGCAAGAGACCCAGTACTTC. The encoded protein is CASSSHRGGQETQYF. The rearrangement links TRBV7-8 to TRBJ2-5; 7 bases align to TRBD1. Germline V gene data show CDR1 as SGHVS and CDR2 as FQNEAQ. J gave up 2 bases and V 4 bases, and 7 bases lay outside the gene matches. The CDR3 extends over 15 amino acids. Full variable domain (remainder filled in from reference TRBV7-8 and TRBJ2-5): GAGVSQSPRYKVAKRGQDVALRCDPISGHVSLFWYQQALGQGPEFLTYFQNEAQLDKSGLPSDRFFAERPEGSVSTLKIQRTQQEDSAVYLCASSSHRGGQETQYFGPGTRLLVL.